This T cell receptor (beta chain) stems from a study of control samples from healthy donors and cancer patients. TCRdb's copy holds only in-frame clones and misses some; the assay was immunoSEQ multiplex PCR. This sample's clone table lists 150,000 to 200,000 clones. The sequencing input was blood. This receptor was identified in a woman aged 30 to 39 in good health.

This CDR3 is CATSRDRHNYGYTF. The CDR3 DNA sequence: TGTGCCACCAGCAGGGACAGGCATAACTATGGCTACACCTTC. The chain employs TRBV15 and TRBJ1-2; the match to TRBD1 covers 7 bases. The V segment lost 3 bases and the J segment 1 base; nucleotides outside the gene matches: 2. The V gene's germline CDR1 is LNHNV and CDR2 YYDKDF (reference sequence). The length of the CDR3 is 14 residues.